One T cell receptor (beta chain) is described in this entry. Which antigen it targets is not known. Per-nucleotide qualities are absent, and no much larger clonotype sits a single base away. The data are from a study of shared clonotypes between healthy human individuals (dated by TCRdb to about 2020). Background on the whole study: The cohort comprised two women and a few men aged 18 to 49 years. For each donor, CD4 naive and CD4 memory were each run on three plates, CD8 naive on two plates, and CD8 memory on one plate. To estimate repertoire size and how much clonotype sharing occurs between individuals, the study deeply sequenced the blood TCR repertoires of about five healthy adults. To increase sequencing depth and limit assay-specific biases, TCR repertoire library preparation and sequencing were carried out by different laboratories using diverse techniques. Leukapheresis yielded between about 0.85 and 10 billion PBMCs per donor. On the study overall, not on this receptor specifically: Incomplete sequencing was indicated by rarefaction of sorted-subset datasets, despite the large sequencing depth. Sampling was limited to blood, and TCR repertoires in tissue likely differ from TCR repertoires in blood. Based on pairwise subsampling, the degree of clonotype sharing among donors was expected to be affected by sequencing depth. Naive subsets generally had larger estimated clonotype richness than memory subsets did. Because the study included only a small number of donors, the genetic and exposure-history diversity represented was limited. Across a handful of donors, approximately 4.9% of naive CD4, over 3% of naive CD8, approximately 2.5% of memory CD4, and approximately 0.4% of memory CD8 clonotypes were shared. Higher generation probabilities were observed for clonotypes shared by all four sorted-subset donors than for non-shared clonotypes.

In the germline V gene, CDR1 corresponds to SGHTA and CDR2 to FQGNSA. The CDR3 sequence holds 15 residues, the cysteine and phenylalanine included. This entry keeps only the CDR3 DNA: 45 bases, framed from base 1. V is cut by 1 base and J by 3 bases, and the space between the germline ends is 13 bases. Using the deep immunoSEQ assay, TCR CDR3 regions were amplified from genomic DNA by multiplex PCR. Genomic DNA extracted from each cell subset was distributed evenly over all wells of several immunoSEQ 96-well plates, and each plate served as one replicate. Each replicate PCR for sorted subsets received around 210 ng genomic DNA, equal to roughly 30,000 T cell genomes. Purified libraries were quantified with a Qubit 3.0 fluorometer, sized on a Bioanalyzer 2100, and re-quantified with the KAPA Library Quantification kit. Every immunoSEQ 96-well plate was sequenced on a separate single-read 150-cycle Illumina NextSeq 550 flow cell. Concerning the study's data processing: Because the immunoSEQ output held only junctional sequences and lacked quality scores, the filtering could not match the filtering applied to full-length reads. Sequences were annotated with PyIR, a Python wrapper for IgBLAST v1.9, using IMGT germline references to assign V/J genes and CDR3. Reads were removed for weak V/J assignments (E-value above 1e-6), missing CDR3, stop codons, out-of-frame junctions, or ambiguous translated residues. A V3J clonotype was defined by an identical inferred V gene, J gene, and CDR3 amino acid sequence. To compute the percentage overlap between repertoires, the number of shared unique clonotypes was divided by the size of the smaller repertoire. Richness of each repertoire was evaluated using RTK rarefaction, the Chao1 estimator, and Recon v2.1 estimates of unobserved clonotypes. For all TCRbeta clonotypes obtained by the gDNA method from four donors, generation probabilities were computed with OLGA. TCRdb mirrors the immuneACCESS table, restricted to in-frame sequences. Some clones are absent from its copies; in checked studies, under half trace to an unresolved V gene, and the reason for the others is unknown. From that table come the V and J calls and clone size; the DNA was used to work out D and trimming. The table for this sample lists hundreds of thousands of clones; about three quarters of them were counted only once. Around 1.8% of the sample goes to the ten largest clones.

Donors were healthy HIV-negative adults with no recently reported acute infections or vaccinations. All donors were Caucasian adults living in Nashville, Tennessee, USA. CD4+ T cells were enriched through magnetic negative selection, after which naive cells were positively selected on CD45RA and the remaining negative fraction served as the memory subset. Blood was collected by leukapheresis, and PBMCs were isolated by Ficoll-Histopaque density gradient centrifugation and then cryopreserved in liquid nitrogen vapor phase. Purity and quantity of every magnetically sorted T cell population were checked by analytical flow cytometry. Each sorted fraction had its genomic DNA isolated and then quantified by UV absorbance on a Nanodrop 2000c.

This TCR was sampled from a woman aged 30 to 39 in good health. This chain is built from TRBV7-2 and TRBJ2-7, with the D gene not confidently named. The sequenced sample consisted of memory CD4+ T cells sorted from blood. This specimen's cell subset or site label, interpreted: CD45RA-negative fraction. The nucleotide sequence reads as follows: TGTGCCAGCAGCTTAGGGTTCGTTGGTATCTACGAGCAGTACTTC. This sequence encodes CASSLGFVGIYEQYF.